This is a list of T cell receptor beta chains from one sample in a study of CD8+ T cells in alopecia areata. Using immunoSEQ multiplex PCR, the repertoire was profiled, and TCRdb retains in-frame clones only, with some absent. Of 150,000 or so clones in the sample, over 45% were seen once. Sequencing input: CD4+ T cells sorted from blood. Every receptor here comes from a human donor with alopecia areata. CDR3s include the opening cysteine and the closing phenylalanine or tryptophan.

v_gene	CDR3aa
TRBV7-3	CASSPSSGGEQYF
TRBV6-1	CASSDQEGQELFF
TRBV29-1	CSVEIQGLAAYEQYF
TRBV29-1	CSARTSSSTDTQYF
TRBV7-9	CASSPFGGRSSSYNEQFF
TRBV10-3	CAISDRTGNQPQHF
TRBV28	CASSLRTRTVPLPMEQFF
TRBV30	CAWTNLGEGREQFF
TRBV30	CALTQGVGYTF
TRBV7-9	CASSLATSGGVDGYTF
TRBV7-9	CASSSGTYYEQYF
TRBV29-1	CSVTTGAYEQYF
TRBV5-1	CASSLGALGEQYF
TRBV6-5	CASSWTRDLYEQYF